This T cell receptor beta chain was recorded in a study of OX40 agonist ivuxolimab in advanced cancers. Study-wide results and caveats: Among some nonresponders, normalized T-cell clonal expansion was also low.

Germline CDR1 is SGHVS and CDR2 is FQNEAQ. The CDR3 runs to 13 residues. Trimming took 5 bases from V and 7 from J, leaving 12 bases between them. Blood was sampled at baseline, cycle 4 day 1, and cycle 7 day 1. Some clones are missing from TCRdb's copy, which holds only in-frame ones; the method was immunoSEQ multiplex PCR. The sample consists of fewer than 20,000 clones, nearly 95% of them appearing once. As for this clone: Its target is unknown.

This TCR came from an adult with an advanced solid tumor such as melanoma, head and neck, liver or kidney cancer. The chain employs TRBV7-8 and TRBJ2-1; D is uncertain. This specimen was CD4+ or CD8+ T cells sorted from blood, taken in a trial of the OX40 agonist ivuxolimab. In DNA form, the CDR3 reads TGTGCCAGCAGCGGCCCCTTAGGGAATGAGCAGTTCTTC. It specifies CASSGPLGNEQFF.